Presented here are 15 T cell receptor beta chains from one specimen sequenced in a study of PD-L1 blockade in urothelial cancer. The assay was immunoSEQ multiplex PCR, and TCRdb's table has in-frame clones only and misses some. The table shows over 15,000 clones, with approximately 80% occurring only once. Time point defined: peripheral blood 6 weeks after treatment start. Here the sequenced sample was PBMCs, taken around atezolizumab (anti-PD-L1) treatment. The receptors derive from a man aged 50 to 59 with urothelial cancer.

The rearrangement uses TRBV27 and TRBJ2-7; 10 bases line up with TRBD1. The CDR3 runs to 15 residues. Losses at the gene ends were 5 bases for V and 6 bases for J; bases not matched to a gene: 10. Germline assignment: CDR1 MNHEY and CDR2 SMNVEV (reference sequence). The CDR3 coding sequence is TGTGCCAGCAGTCCCTTCCGGGACAGGGGCGTCGAGCAGTACTTC. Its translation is CASSPFRDRGVEQYF.

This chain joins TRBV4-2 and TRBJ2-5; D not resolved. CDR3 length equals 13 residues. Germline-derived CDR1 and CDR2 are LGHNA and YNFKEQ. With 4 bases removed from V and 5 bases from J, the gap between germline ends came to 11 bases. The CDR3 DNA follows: TGTGCCAGCAGCCCCGTGAATGCGGAGACCCAGTACTTC. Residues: CASSPVNAETQYF.

The CDR3 sequence: CASSLGLAGTEQYF. Written as DNA, the CDR3 is TGTGCCAGCAGCTTAGGACTAGCGGGAACCGAGCAGTACTTC. V gene TRBV7-2 combines with J gene TRBJ2-5; 11 bases are a match to TRBD2. The DNA end is more similar to TRBJ2-7, so the J call may be wrong. From germline, CDR1 is SGHTA and CDR2 FQGNSA. The CDR3 runs 14 residues.

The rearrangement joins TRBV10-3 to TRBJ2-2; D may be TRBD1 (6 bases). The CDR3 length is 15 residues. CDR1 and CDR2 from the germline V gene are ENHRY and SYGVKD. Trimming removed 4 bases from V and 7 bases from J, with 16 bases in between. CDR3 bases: TGTGCCATCAGTGCTCGACCCCAGGGGAGCGGGGAGCTGTTTTTT. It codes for CAISARPQGSGELFF.

The CDR3: CASSIRTEDNSPLHF. For the CDR3, the DNA is TGTGCCAGTAGTATTCGGACAGAAGATAATTCACCCCTCCACTTT. The rearrangement uses TRBV19 and TRBJ1-6, with D possibly matching TRBD1 (6 bases). This CDR3 region has 15 residues. The germline V gene encodes CDR1 LNHDA and CDR2 SQIVND (reference sequence). Deletions cut 3 bases from V and 5 bases from J, with 11 bases between.

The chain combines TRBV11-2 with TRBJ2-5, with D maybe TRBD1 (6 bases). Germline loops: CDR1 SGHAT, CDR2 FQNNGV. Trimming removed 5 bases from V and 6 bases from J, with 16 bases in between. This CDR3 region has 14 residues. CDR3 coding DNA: TGTGCCAGCAGCCGAGGACAGACCGGGCAGACCCAGTACTTC. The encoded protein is CASSRGQTGQTQYF.

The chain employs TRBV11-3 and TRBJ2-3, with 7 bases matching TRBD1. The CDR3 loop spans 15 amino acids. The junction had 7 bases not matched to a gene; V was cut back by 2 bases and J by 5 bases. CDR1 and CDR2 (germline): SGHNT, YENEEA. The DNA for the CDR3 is TGTGCCAGCAGCTTACGACAGGGTTCAGGAGATACGCAGTATTTT. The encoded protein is CASSLRQGSGDTQYF. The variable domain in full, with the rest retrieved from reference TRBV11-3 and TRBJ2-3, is EAGVVQSPRYKIIEKKQPVAFWCNPISGHNTLYWYLQNLGQGPELLIRYENEEAVDDSQLPKDRFSAERLKGVDSTLKIQPAELGDSAVYLCASSLRQGSGDTQYFGPGTRLTVL.

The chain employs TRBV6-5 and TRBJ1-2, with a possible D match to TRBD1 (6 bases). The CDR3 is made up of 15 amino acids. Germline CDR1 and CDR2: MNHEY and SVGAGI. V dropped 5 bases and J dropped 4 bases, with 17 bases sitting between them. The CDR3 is CASSRQAPSSYGYTF. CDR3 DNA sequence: TGTGCCAGCAGTAGACAGGCTCCGTCTTCCTATGGCTACACCTTC.

The CDR3 bases are TGTGCCAGTAGTACTACGACAGGTCGGGCTTTCTTT. Translated: CASSTTTGRAFF. The rearrangement links TRBV19 to TRBJ1-1; D may be TRBD1 (6 bases). V was cut by 4 bases and J by 11 bases, with 14 bases left in between. There are 12 residues in the CDR3. CDR1 is LNHDA, CDR2 SQIVND, per germline (reference sequence).

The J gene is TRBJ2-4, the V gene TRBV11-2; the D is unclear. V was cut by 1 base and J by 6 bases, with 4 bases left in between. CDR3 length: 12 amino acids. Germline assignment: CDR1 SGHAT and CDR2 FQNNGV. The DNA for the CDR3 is TGTGCCAGCAGCTTAGGAGGAAACATTCAGTACTTC. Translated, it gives CASSLGGNIQYF. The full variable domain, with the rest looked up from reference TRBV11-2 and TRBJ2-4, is EAGVAQSPRYKIIEKRQSVAFWCNPISGHATLYWYQQILGQGPKLLIQFQNNGVVDDSQLPKDRFSAERLKGVDSTLKIQPAKLEDSAVYLCASSLGGNIQYFGAGTRLSVL.

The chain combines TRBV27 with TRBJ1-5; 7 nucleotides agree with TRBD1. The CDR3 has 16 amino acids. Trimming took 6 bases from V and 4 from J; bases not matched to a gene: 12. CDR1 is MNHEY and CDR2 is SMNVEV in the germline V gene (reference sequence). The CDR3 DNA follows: TGTGCCAGCAGGAGGGGAGACAGGGTGGGGAATCAGCCCCAGCATTTT. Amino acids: CASRRGDRVGNQPQHF.

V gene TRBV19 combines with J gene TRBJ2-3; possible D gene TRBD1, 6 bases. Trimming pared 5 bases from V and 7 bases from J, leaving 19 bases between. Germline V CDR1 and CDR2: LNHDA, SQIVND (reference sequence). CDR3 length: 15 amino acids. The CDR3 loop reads CASSGDTTYKNTQYF. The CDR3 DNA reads TGTGCCAGTAGTGGGGACACCACTTACAAGAATACGCAGTATTTT.

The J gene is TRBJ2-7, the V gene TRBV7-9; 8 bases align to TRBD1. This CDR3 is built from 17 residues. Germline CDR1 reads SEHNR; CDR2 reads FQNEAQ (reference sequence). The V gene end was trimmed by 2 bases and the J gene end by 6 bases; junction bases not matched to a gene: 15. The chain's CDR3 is CASSLNALGQAGPEQYF. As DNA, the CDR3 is TGTGCCAGCAGCTTAAACGCGCTGGGACAGGCCGGCCCCGAGCAGTACTTC. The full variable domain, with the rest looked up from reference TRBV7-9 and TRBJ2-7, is DTGVSQNPRHKITKRGQNVTFRCDPISEHNRLYWYRQTLGQGPEFLTYFQNEAQLEKSRLLSDRFSAERPKGSFSTLEIQRTEQGDSAMYLCASSLNALGQAGPEQYFGPGTRLTVT.

The CDR3 protein is CSAPGTAYGYTF. The CDR3 DNA is TGCAGCGCTCCAGGGACAGCCTATGGCTACACCTTC. The V and J genes are TRBV29-1 and TRBJ1-2; 7 bases are shared with TRBD1. CDR1 is SQVTM and CDR2 is ANQGSEA in the germline V gene. The V segment lost 7 bases and the J segment 4 bases; nucleotides outside the gene matches: 6. CDR3 size: 12 residues.

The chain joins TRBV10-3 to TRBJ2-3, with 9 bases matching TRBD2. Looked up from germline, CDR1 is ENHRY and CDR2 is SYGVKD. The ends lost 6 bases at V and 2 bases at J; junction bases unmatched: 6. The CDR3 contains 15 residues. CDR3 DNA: TGTGCCATCAGGAAAGCGGGAGGCGTCACAGATACGCAGTATTTT. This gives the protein CAIRKAGGVTDTQYF.